The TCR beta chain described here comes from a study of early T cells in non-severe SARS-CoV-2 infection. Study as a whole: Sequencing input comprised bulk RNA from unsorted whole blood; chain pairing was not available.

The study's findings and limits: CD4 and private specificities were missed by VDJdb matching, which favored anti-spike CD8 responses.

This clonotype was detected ten times or more. Its antigen is as yet unknown. The TCR library protocol was used to attach unique molecular identifiers. These identifiers were attached to individual cDNA molecules. MiXCR, applied by TCRdb to the 5' RACE reads, yields one record per CDR3 protein. The table has roughly 51,000 distinct CDR3 sequences, 11% seen once. This sequence was found in an adult who was a healthcare worker with PCR-confirmed SARS-CoV-2 infection or an uninfected control (not recorded which). Sequencing input: whole blood.

This chain's CDR3 is CASRRNRDSNYGYTF. The CDR3 DNA is TGTGCCAGCAGACGTAACAGGGATTCTAACTATGGCTACACCTTC. The chain couples TRBV27 to TRBJ1-2; perhaps TRBD1 as D (6 bases). Trimming pared 6 bases from V and 0 bases from J, leaving 14 bases between. Germline CDR1 reads MNHEY; CDR2 reads SMNVEV (reference sequence). CDR3 length: 15 amino acids.